The next 24 T cell receptor beta chains were all read from a single sample in a study of T cell responses to AZD1222 COVID-19 vaccine. Measured with immunoSEQ multiplex PCR; TCRdb has only the in-frame clones, and not every one. The sample gives more than 100,000 clones, 85% to 90% of which show up once; approximately 7.6% is in the top ten. The sequencing used peripheral blood, collected on day 0 of AZD1222 vaccination. These receptors were obtained from an adult in good health.

The chain couples TRBV28 to TRBJ1-3; no definite D call. Germline values: CDR1 MDHEN, CDR2 SYDVKM. V gave up 2 bases and J gave up 0 bases, with 8 bases separating them. CDR3 length: 15 amino acids. The CDR3 loop is CASSLAANSGNTIYF. CDR3 nucleotides: TGTGCCAGCAGTTTAGCCGCCAACTCTGGAAACACCATATATTTT.

The chain carries TRBV6-6 and TRBJ2-7; 8 nucleotides align to TRBD1. This CDR3 is built from 16 residues. CDR1 and CDR2 from the germline V gene are MNHNY and SVGAGI (reference sequence). The J segment lost 0 bases and the V segment lost 0 bases, leaving 4 bases of the junction unmatched. CDR3 sequence: CASSYSLTGVSYEQYF. CDR3 sequence (DNA): TGTGCCAGCAGTTACTCGTTGACAGGGGTCTCCTACGAGCAGTACTTC.

The V and J genes are TRBV4-1 and TRBJ2-3; D is uncertain. V dropped 2 bases and J dropped 6 bases, with 3 bases sitting between them. This CDR3 spans 11 amino acids. CDR1 MGHRA and CDR2 YSYEKL come from the germline V gene. The CDR3 reads CASSQWDTQYF. For the CDR3, the DNA is TGCGCCAGCAGCCAATGGGATACGCAGTATTTT.

The V gene is TRBV18, the J gene TRBJ1-2; TRBD1 agrees at 8 bases. The germline V gene has CDR1 KGHSH and CDR2 LQKENI. With 2 bases clipped from V and 6 bases from J, the junction kept 8 bases outside the gene matches. This CDR3 region has 15 residues. The CDR3 sequence: CASSPTGQGRNGYTF. For the CDR3, the DNA is TGTGCCAGCTCACCAACCGGACAGGGTCGTAATGGCTACACCTTC. The full variable domain, rest sourced from reference TRBV18 and TRBJ1-2, is NAGVMQNPRHLVRRRGQEARLRCSPMKGHSHVYWYRQLPEEGLKFMVYLQKENIIDESGMPKERFSAEFPKEGPSILRIQQVVRGDSAAYFCASSPTGQGRNGYTFGSGTRLTVV.

This chain links TRBV30 with TRBJ1-6; 7 bases match TRBD1. There are 16 residues in the CDR3. In germline, CDR1 is GTSNPN, CDR2 SVGIG (reference sequence). J gave up 8 bases and V 5 bases, and 15 bases lay outside the gene matches. The DNA of the CDR3 is TGTGCCTGGGAGGGGTACACAGGGGTCAATTATTCACCCCTCCACTTT. It encodes CAWEGYTGVNYSPLHF.

The genes are TRBV29-1 and TRBJ2-5; 11 bases align to TRBD2. The CDR3 extends over 19 amino acids. J was trimmed by 0 bases and V by 3 bases; bases with no gene match: 15. Germline lookup yields CDR1 SQVTM and CDR2 ANQGSEA. The CDR3 sequence: CSVDQDPAGLAVYQETQYF. CDR3 DNA: TGCAGCGTTGATCAGGACCCCGCGGGACTAGCGGTGTACCAAGAGACCCAGTACTTC.

This clone was picked up many times. The chain employs TRBV2 and TRBJ2-7; 7 positions match TRBD1. The CDR3 consists of 11 residues. Germline values: CDR1 SNHLY, CDR2 FYNNEI. The CDR3 protein is CAAGGPYEQYF. DNA of the CDR3: TGTGCGGCAGGGGGTCCCTACGAGCAGTACTTC.

The chain employs TRBV30 and TRBJ2-1; TRBD2 matches 10 bases. The germline CDR1 and CDR2 sequences are GTSNPN and SVGIG (reference sequence). There are 16 residues in the CDR3. Trimming removed 4 bases from V and 1 base from J; junction bases left unmatched: 7. CDR3 amino acids: CAWNTLAGVSYNEQFF. The CDR3 DNA is TGTGCCTGGAATACCCTAGCGGGAGTGTCCTACAATGAGCAGTTCTTC.

The CDR3 protein is CASKGAGGDTQYF. The CDR3 nucleotides are TGCGCCAGCAAAGGCGCGGGGGGGGATACGCAGTATTTT. This chain connects TRBV10-2 to TRBJ2-3; 9 nucleotides align to TRBD2. V shed 7 bases and J 6 bases; nucleotides not matched to a gene: 5. This CDR3 is built from 13 residues. Germline loops: CDR1 WSHSY, CDR2 SAAADI.

This rearrangement joins TRBV6-5 to TRBJ2-3; TRBD2 matches 8 bases. Germline V lookup: CDR1 MNHEY, CDR2 SVGAGI. This CDR3 spans 15 amino acids. V lost 7 bases, J lost 4 bases, and 10 bases stayed unmatched. CDR3 nucleotides: TGTGCCAGCAAGAGGTGGGCGGGAGGACCAGATACGCAGTATTTT. It yields the protein CASKRWAGGPDTQYF.

The chain combines TRBV29-1 with TRBJ2-2, with 9 bases fitting TRBD2. CDR3 size: 15 residues. The germline CDR1 and CDR2 sequences are SQVTM and ANQGSEA. V was pared by 3 bases and J by 6 bases, with 8 bases of the junction left unmatched. CDR3 residues: CSVDGRGTSSGELFF. The DNA of the CDR3 is TGCAGCGTTGATGGTAGGGGGACTAGCTCCGGGGAGCTGTTTTTT.

The gene calls are TRBV9 and TRBJ1-4, with a possible D match to TRBD1 (6 bases). Germline V gene data show CDR1 as SGDLS and CDR2 as YYNGEE. With 3 bases removed from V and 8 bases from J, the gap between germline ends came to 17 bases. The CDR3 is made up of 15 amino acids. The DNA of the CDR3 is TGTGCCAGCAGCGGCGGGGACAATCGTCGGGAAAAACTGTTTTTT. It codes for CASSGGDNRREKLFF.

This clone was counted once. This chain links TRBV7-2 with TRBJ1-2; D uncertain. Germline V lookup: CDR1 SGHTA, CDR2 FQGNSA. This CDR3 region has 12 residues. Deletions cut 2 bases from V and 8 bases from J, with 9 bases between. CDR3 bases: TGTGCCAGCAGCTTACAATTGAGGGGCTACACCTTC. Amino acids: CASSLQLRGYTF.

The V call is TRBV6-4, the J call TRBJ1-2, with D unclear. This CDR3 has 12 amino acids. The ends were cut back, 2 bases at V and 4 bases at J, with 5 bases in the middle. Germline assignment: CDR1 MRHNA and CDR2 SNTAGT. DNA for the CDR3: TGTGCCAGCAGTGACGCGGGCTATGGCTACACCTTC. Protein: CASSDAGYGYTF.

This chain links TRBV7-9 with TRBJ1-3; 7 nucleotides align to TRBD1. J was trimmed by 2 bases and V by 6 bases; bases with no gene match: 4. The V gene's germline CDR1 is SEHNR and CDR2 FQNEAQ (reference sequence). This CDR3 is 14 amino acids long. CDR3 sequence (DNA): TGTGCCAGCAGGTGGACAGGAGCTGGAAACACCATATATTTT. Amino acids: CASRWTGAGNTIYF. Based on the CDR3 plus reference TRBV7-9 and TRBJ1-3, the full variable domain is DTGVSQNPRHKITKRGQNVTFRCDPISEHNRLYWYRQTLGQGPEFLTYFQNEAQLEKSRLLSDRFSAERPKGSFSTLEIQRTEQGDSAMYLCASRWTGAGNTIYFGEGSWLTVV.

The chain employs TRBV28 and TRBJ2-5, with 9 bases that match TRBD2. The germline V gene has CDR1 MDHEN and CDR2 SYDVKM. V gave up 6 bases and J gave up 0 bases; unmatched junction bases: 5. CDR3 length: 15 amino acids. In nucleotides, the CDR3 is TGTGCCAGCAGGGCTAGCGGGGCGTACCAAGAGACCCAGTACTTC. Translated: CASRASGAYQETQYF.

The chain is built from TRBV4-1 and TRBJ2-7; tentatively, D is TRBD1 or TRBD2 (5 bases each). Germline V CDR1 and CDR2: MGHRA, YSYEKL. The CDR3 runs to 14 residues. Trimming removed 4 bases from V and 9 bases from J, with 19 bases in between. CDR3 DNA: TGCGCCAGCAGCCCCGGACACGGACTCCGTTGGCAGTACTTC. Translated, it gives CASSPGHGLRWQYF.

The CDR3 loop reads CASSLGRALGGTDTQYF. The CDR3 bases are TGCGCCAGCAGCTTGGGCCGGGCCCTGGGAGGCACAGATACGCAGTATTTT. The V call is TRBV5-1, the J call TRBJ2-3, with D perhaps TRBD2 (5 bases). Trimming pared 0 bases from V and 1 base from J, leaving 15 bases between. Germline V gene data show CDR1 as SGHRS and CDR2 as YFSETQ. The CDR3 totals 17 residues.

The chain combines TRBV19 with TRBJ1-4; maybe TRBD1 (5 bases). Germline V lookup: CDR1 LNHDA, CDR2 SQIVND (reference sequence). V dropped 3 bases and J dropped 6 bases, with 14 bases sitting between them. The CDR3 is 15 residues long. DNA for the CDR3: TGTGCCAGTAGTATCGAAGGAGGGGCTGATGAAAAACTGTTTTTT. Its translation: CASSIEGGADEKLFF. Full variable domain (remainder filled in from reference TRBV19 and TRBJ1-4): DGGITQSPKYLFRKEGQNVTLSCEQNLNHDAMYWYRQDPGQGLRLIYYSQIVNDFQKGDIAEGYSVSREKKESFPLTVTSAQKNPTAFYLCASSIEGGADEKLFFGSGTQLSVL.

This chain uses TRBV6-2 or TRBV6-3 with TRBJ1-2; D is unclear. The CDR3 has 13 residues. CDR1 and CDR2 from the germline V gene are MNHEY and SVGEGT. V gave up 0 bases and J gave up 10 bases, with 12 bases separating them. CDR3 in amino acids: CASSYSGGLDYTF. In DNA form, the CDR3 reads TGTGCCAGCAGTTACTCGGGCGGGTTGGACTACACCTTC.

The CDR3 DNA follows: TGTGCCTGGAATAGAGGCAGGGGCGCCGAAGGAGCCCAGCATTTT. Its translation: CAWNRGRGAEGAQHF. The V gene is TRBV30, the J gene TRBJ1-5; D perhaps matches TRBD1 (6 bases). The CDR3 runs to 15 residues. Trimming removed 4 bases from V and 11 bases from J, with 24 bases in between. Germline lookup yields CDR1 GTSNPN and CDR2 SVGIG (reference sequence).

This sequence joins TRBV11-2 and TRBJ1-5; D is unresolved. The V end was cut by 1 base, the J end by 5 bases, with 6 bases between. The CDR3 has 13 amino acids. Germline V lookup: CDR1 SGHAT, CDR2 FQNNGV. The CDR3 DNA is TGTGCCAGCAGCTTAGTCCGGGATCAGCCCCAGCATTTT. It codes for CASSLVRDQPQHF.

Only one count was recorded for this clone. This rearrangement joins TRBV12-5 to TRBJ1-1, with no clear D. CDR3 length: 13 residues. The V gene lost 5 bases and the J gene lost 4 bases, with 11 bases spanning the gap. Germline V gives CDR1 LGHNT, CDR2 FRNRAP. The CDR3 protein is CASGLWGGTEAFF. CDR3 bases: TGTGCTAGTGGTCTCTGGGGTGGCACTGAAGCTTTCTTT.

The chain employs TRBV19 and TRBJ2-5; 7 bases align to TRBD1. The CDR3 has 15 amino acids. Germline V gives CDR1 LNHDA, CDR2 SQIVND (reference sequence). Trimming cost V 3 bases and J 0 bases; bases outside gene matches: 4. DNA of the CDR3: TGTGCCAGTAGTATGCGAGGGGGCTACCAAGAGACCCAGTACTTC. This translates into CASSMRGGYQETQYF.